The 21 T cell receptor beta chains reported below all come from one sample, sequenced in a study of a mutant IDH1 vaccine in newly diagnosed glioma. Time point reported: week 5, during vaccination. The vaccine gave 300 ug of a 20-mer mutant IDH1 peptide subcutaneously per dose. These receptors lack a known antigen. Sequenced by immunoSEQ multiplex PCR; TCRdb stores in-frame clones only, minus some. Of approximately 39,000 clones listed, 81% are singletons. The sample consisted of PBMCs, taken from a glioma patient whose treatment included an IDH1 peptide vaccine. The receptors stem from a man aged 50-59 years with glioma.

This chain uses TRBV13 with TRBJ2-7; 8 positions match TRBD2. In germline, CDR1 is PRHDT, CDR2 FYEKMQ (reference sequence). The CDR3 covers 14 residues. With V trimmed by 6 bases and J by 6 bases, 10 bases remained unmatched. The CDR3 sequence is CASSYPGLEREQYF. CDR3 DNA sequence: TGTGCCAGCAGTTACCCGGGACTAGAACGCGAGCAGTACTTC.

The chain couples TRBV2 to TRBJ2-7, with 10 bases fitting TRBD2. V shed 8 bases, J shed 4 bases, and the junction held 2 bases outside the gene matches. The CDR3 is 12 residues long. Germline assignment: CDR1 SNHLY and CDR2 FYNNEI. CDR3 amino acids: CASLLAGYEQYF. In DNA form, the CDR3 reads TGTGCCAGCCTACTAGCGGGATACGAGCAGTACTTC. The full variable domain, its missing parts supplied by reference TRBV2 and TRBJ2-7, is EPEVTQTPSHQVTQMGQEVILRCVPISNHLYFYWYRQILGQKVEFLVSFYNNEISEKSEIFDDQFSVERPDGSNFTLKIRSTKLEDSAMYFCASLLAGYEQYFGPGTRLTVT.

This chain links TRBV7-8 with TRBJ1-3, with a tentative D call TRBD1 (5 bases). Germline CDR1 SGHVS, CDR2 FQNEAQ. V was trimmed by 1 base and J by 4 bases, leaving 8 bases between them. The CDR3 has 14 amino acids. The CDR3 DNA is TGTGCCAGCAGCTTAGTGGGGGGAGGAAACACCATATATTTT. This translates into CASSLVGGGNTIYF.

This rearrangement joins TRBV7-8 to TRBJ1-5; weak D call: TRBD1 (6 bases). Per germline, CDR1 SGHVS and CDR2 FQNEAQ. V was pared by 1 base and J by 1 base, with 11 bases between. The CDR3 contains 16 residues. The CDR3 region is CASSLGGTNSNQPQHF. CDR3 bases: TGTGCCAGCAGCTTAGGAGGGACAAACAGCAATCAGCCCCAGCATTTT.

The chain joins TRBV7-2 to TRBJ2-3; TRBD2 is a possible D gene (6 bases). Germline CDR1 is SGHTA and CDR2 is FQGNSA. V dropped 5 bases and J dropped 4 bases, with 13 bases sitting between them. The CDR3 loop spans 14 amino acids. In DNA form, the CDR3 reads TGTGCCAGCAGCCTTGGAGGGGTTCCAGATACGCAGTATTTT. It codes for CASSLGGVPDTQYF. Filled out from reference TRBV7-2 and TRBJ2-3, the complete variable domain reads GAGVSQSPSNKVTEKGKDVELRCDPISGHTALYWYRQSLGQGLEFLIYFQGNSAPDKSGLPSDRFSAERTGGSVSTLTIQRTQQEDSAVYLCASSLGGVPDTQYFGPGTRLTVL.

Here the CDR3 reads CASSEQNYEQYF. CDR3 nucleotide sequence: TGTGCCAGCAGTGAACAGAATTACGAGCAGTACTTC. The chain is built from TRBV2 and TRBJ2-7; unclear D gene. Germline V gene sequence: CDR1 SNHLY, CDR2 FYNNEI. V was clipped by 2 bases and J by 4 bases, with 6 bases between them. This CDR3 contains 12 residues.

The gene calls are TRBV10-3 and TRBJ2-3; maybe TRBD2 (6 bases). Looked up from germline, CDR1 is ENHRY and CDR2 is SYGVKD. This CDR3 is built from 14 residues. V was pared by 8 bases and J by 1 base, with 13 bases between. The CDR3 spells CAIGWASGTDTQYF. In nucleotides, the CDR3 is TGTGCCATCGGTTGGGCTAGCGGCACAGATACGCAGTATTTT.

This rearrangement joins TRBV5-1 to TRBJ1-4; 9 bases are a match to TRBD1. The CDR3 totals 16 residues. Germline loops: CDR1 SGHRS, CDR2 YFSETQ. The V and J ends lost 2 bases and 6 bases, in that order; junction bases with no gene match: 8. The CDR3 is CASSFLTGTGYEKLFF. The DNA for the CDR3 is TGCGCCAGCAGCTTCCTCACTGGGACAGGGTATGAAAAACTGTTTTTT.

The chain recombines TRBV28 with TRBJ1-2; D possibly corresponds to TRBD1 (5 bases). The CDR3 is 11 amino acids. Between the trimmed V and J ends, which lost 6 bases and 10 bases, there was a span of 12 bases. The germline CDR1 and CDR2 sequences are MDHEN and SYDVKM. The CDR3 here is CASRGDGAYTF. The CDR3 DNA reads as TGTGCCAGCAGAGGGGACGGGGCCTACACCTTC.

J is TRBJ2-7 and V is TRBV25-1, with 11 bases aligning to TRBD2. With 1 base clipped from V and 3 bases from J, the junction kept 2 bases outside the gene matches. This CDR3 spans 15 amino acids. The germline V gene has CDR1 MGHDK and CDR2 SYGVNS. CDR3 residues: CASSELAGGNYEQYF. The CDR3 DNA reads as TGTGCCAGCAGTGAATTAGCGGGAGGGAACTACGAGCAGTACTTC.

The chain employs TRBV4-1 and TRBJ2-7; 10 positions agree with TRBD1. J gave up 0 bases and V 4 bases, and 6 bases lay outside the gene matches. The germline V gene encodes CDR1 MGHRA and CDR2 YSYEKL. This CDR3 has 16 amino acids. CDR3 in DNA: TGCGCCAGCAGCCTACAGTGGACAGGGGGCTCCTACGAGCAGTACTTC. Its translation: CASSLQWTGGSYEQYF.

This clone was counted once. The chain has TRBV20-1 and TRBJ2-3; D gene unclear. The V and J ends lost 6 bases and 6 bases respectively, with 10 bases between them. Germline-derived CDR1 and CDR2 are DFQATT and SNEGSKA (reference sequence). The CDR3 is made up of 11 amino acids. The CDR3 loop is CSAQLRDTQYF. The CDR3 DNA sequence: TGCAGTGCACAACTCAGGGATACGCAGTATTTT.

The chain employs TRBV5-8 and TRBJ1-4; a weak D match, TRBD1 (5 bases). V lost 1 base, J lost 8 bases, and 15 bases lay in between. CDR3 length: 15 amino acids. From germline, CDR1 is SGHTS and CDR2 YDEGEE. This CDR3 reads CASSLRIGGSEKLFF. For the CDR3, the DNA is TGTGCCAGCAGCTTGCGTATCGGGGGATCGGAAAAACTGTTTTTT.

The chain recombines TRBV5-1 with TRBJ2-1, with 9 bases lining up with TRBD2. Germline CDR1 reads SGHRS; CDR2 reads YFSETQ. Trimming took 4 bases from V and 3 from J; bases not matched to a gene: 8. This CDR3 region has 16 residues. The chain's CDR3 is CASSRDGREGYNEQFF. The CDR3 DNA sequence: TGCGCCAGCAGCAGGGACGGGCGGGAGGGCTACAATGAGCAGTTCTTC.

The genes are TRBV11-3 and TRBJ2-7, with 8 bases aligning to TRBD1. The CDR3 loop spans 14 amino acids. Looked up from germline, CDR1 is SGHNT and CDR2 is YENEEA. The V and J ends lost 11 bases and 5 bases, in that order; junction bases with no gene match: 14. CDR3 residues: CAAGGDSLFHEQYF. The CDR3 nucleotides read TGTGCCGCAGGGGGCGACTCCTTATTCCACGAGCAGTACTTC.

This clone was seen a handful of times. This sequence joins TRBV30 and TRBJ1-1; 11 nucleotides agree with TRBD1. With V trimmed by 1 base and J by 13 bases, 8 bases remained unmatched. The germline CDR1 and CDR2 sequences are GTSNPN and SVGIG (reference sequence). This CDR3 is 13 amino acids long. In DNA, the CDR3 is TGTGCCTGGAGTGGGGGGACAGGGGGTAACGTTTTCTTT. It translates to CAWSGGTGGNVFF.

This CDR3 is CASSLEASQPQHF. The DNA of the CDR3 is TGTGCCAGCAGCTTAGAGGCGAGTCAGCCCCAGCATTTT. The J gene is TRBJ1-5, the V gene TRBV7-9; D uncertain. CDR1 is SEHNR, CDR2 FQNEAQ, per germline (reference sequence). The CDR3 sequence is 13 residues long. The ends were cut back, 1 base at V and 6 bases at J, with 7 bases in the middle.

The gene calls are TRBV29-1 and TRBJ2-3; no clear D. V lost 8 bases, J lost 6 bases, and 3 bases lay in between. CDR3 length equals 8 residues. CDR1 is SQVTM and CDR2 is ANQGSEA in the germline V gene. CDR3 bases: TGCAGCTCTGATACGCAGTATTTT. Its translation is CSSDTQYF.

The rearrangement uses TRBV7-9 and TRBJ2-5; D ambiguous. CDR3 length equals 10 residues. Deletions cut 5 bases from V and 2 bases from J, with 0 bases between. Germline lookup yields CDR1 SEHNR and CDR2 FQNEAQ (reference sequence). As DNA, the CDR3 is TGTGCCAGCAGCCAAGAGACCCAGTACTTC. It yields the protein CASSQETQYF.

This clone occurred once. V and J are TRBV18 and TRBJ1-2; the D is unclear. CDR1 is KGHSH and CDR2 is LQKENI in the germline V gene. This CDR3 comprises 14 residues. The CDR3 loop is CATAGVRSNYGYTF. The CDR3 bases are TGTGCAACGGCCGGGGTCCGCTCTAACTATGGCTACACCTTC.

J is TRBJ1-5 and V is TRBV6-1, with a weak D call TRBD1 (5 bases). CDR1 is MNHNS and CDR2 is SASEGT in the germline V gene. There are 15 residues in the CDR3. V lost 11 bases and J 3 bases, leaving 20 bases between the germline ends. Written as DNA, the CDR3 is TGTGCCGGATCACAAGGACACGCGTTCAATCAGCCCCAGCATTTT. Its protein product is CAGSQGHAFNQPQHF.